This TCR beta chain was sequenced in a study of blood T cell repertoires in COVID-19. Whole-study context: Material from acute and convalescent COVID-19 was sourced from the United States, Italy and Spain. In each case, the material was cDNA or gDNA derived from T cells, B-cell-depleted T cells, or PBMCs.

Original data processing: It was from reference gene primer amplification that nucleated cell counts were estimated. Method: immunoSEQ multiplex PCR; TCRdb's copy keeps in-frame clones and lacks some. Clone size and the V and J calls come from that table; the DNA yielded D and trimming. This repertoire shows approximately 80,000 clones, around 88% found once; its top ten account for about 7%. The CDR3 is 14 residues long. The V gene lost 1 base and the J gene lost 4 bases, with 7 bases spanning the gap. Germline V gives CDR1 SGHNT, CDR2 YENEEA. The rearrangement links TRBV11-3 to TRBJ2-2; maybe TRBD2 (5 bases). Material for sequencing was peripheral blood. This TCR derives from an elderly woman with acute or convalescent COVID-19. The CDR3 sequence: CASSLGGSTGELFF. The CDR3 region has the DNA TGTGCCAGCAGCTTAGGAGGGAGCACCGGGGAGCTGTTTTTT.